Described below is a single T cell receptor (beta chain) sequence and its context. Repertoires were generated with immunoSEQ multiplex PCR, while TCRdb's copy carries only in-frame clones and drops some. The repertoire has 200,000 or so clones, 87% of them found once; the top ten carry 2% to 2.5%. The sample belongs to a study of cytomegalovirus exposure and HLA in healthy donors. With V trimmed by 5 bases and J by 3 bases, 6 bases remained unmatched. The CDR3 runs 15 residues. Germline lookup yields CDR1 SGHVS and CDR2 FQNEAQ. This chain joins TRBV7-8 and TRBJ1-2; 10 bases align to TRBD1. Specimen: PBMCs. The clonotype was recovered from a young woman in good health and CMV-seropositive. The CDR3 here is CASSVRDRGDYGYTF. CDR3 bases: TGTGCCAGCAGCGTCCGGGACAGGGGCGACTATGGCTACACCTTC.